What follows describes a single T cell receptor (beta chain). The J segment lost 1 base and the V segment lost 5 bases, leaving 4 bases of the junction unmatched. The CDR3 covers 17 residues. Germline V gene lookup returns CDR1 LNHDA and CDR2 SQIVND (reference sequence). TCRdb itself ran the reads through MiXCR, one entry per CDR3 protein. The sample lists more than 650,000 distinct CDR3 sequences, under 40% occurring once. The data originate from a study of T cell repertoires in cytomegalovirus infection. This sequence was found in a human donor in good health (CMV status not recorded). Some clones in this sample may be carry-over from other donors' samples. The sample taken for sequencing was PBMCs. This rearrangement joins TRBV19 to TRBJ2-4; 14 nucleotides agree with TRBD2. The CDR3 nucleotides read TGTGCCAGTAGTCCGGGACTAGCGGGAGTGGCCAAAAACATTCAGTACTTC. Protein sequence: CASSPGLAGVAKNIQYF.